Below, 3 T cell receptor beta chains from the same sample are listed, as sequenced in a study of shared T cell receptors in the human thymus. Measured with immunoSEQ multiplex PCR; TCRdb has only the in-frame clones, and not every one. The sample contains hundreds of thousands of clones, 75% to 80% of which appear only once. This same sample was also taken into another study, of human thymus T cells.

Source material: thymocytes. The receptors were sampled from a boy in the first two years of life with a congenital heart defect.

V and J are TRBV25-1 and TRBJ2-2; maybe TRBD2 (6 bases). The CDR3 is made up of 15 amino acids. Germline assignment: CDR1 MGHDK and CDR2 SYGVNS. Between the trimmed V and J ends, which lost 0 bases and 1 base, there was a span of 6 bases. The CDR3 coding sequence is TGTGCCAGCAGTGAATACGGGAGGAACACCGGGGAGCTGTTTTTT. Amino acids: CASSEYGRNTGELFF.

The chain links TRBV28 to TRBJ2-7; 11 positions match TRBD2. This CDR3 comprises 17 residues. CDR1 is MDHEN, CDR2 SYDVKM, per germline. Germline trimming cut 8 bases from V and 5 bases from J; bases unmatched to any gene: 17. CDR3 sequence reads: CASGPSGRSTLVHEQYF. In DNA form, the CDR3 reads TGTGCCAGCGGACCTAGCGGGAGGTCCACCCTTGTTCACGAGCAGTACTTC.

The V call is TRBV30, the J call TRBJ1-4; TRBD1 might be the D (5 bases). This CDR3 is 13 amino acids long. Germline V gene lookup returns CDR1 GTSNPN and CDR2 SVGIG (reference sequence). Trimming removed 4 bases at V and 7 bases at J, with 13 bases between. In DNA form, the CDR3 reads TGTGCCTGGAAAGGGGCCAGGACTGAAAAACTGTTTTTT. Translated, it gives CAWKGARTEKLFF.